This TCR beta chain was documented in a study of T-cell reconstitution after alpha-beta-depleted transplantation in children. This clonotype came up a few times. CDR3 length: 14 residues. Trimming took 1 base from V and 8 from J, leaving 13 bases between them. CDR1 is SGHRS, CDR2 YFSETQ, per germline. Molecular barcoding with unique molecular identifiers was used for the TCRbeta library. Each CDR3 protein is one row after TCRdb ran MiXCR on the PCR reads. The sample consists of 450,000 to 600,000 distinct CDR3 sequences, about 33% of them appearing once. This sample comprised PBMCs from the stem cell graft donor, obtained from the stem cell graft. The V and J genes are TRBV5-1 and TRBJ2-1, with TRBD2 as a possible D gene (6 bases). The TCR was taken from a human donor who donated a stem cell graft to a child with aplastic anemia. The CDR3 nucleotides read TGCGCCAGCAGCTTGTTCTTGCGGGAAGATGAGCAGTTCTTC. This sequence encodes CASSLFLREDEQFF.